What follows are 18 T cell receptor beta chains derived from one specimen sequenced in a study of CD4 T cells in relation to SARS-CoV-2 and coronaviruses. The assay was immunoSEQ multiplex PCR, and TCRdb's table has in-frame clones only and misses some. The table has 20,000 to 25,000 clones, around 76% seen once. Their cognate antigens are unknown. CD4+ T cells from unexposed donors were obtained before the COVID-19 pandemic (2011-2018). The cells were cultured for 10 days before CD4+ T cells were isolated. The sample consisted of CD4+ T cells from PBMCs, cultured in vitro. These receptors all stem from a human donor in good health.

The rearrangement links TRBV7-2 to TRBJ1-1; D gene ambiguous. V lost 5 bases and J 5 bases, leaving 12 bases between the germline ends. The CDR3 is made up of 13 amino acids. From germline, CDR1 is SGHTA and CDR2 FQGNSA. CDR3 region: CASSLGWGTEAFF. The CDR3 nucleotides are TGTGCCAGCAGCCTCGGGTGGGGAACTGAAGCTTTCTTT.

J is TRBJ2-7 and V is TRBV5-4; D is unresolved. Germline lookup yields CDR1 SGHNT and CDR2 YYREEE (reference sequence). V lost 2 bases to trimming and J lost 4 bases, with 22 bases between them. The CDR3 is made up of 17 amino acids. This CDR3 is CASSFIYSASRKYEQYF. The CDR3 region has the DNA TGTGCCAGCAGCTTTATTTATTCGGCCTCTAGGAAGTACGAGCAGTACTTC.

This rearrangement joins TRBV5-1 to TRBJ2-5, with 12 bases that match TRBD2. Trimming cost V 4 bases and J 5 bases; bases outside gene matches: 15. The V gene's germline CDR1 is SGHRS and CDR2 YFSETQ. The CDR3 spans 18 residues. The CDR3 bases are TGCGCCAGCAGCCCCAGTCGAGCTAGCGGGAGGGCCCGCGAGACCCAGTACTTC. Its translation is CASSPSRASGRARETQYF.

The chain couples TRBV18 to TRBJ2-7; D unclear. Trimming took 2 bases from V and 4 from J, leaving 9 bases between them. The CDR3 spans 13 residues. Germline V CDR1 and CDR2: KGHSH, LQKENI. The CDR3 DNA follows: TGTGCCAGCTCACCAAGCGTTCCATACGAGCAGTACTTC. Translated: CASSPSVPYEQYF. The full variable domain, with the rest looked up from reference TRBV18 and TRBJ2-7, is NAGVMQNPRHLVRRRGQEARLRCSPMKGHSHVYWYRQLPEEGLKFMVYLQKENIIDESGMPKERFSAEFPKEGPSILRIQQVVRGDSAAYFCASSPSVPYEQYFGPGTRLTVT.

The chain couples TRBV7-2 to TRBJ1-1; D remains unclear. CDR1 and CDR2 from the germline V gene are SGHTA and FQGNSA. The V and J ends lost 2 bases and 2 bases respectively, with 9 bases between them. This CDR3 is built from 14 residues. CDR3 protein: CASSLTRVNTEAFF. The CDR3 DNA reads TGTGCCAGCAGCTTAACTAGGGTTAACACTGAAGCTTTCTTT.

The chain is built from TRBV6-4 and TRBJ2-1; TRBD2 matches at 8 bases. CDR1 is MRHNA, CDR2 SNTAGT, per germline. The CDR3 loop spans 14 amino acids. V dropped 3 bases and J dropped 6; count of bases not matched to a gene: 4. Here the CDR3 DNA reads TGTGCCAGCAGTGAAGTCGGGACTAGCAATGAGCAGTTCTTC. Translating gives CASSEVGTSNEQFF.

CDR3 loop: CAISESGVAFF. For the CDR3, the DNA is TGTGCCATCAGTGAGAGTGGTGTAGCTTTCTTT. The chain combines TRBV10-3 with TRBJ1-1; D is unresolved. In germline, CDR1 is ENHRY, CDR2 SYGVKD. V was pared by 2 bases and J by 10 bases, with 8 bases between. The CDR3 runs 11 residues.

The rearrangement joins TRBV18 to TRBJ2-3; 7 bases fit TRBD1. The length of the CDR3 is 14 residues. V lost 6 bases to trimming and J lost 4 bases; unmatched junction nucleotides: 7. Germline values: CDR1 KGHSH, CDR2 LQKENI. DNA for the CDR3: TGTGCCAGCTCTGTAGGGACAGCGTCAGATACGCAGTATTTT. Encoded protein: CASSVGTASDTQYF.

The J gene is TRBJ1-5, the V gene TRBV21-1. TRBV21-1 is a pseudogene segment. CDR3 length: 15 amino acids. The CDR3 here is CASSNAGGSRQPQHF. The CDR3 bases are TGTGCCAGCAGCAATGCGGGGGGATCGCGTCAGCCCCAGCATTTT.

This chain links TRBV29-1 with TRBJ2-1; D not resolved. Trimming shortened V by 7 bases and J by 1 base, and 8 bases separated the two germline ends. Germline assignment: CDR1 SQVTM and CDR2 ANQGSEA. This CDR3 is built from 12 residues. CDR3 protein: CSGRTSYNEQFF. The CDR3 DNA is TGCAGCGGACGCACGTCCTACAATGAGCAGTTCTTC.

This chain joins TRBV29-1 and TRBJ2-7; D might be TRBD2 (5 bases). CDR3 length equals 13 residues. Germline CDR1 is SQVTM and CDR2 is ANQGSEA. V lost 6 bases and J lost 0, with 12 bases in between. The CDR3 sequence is CSVSGGYSYEQYF. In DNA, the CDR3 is TGCAGCGTGTCCGGCGGGTACTCCTACGAGCAGTACTTC.

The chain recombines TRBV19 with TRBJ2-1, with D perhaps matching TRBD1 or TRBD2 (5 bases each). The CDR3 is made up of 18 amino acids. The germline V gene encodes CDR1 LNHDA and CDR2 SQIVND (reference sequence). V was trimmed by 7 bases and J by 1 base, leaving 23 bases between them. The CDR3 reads CASIPRGADPLSYNEQFF. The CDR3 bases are TGTGCCAGTATTCCTAGAGGGGCGGATCCCCTATCCTACAATGAGCAGTTCTTC.

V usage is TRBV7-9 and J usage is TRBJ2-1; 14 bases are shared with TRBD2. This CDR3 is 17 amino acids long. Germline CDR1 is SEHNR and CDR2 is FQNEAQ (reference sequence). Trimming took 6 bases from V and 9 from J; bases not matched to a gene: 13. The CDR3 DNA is TGTGCCAGCAGTGCTAACCGACTAGCGGGGGGGCCCGGTGAGCAGTTCTTC. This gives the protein CASSANRLAGGPGEQFF.

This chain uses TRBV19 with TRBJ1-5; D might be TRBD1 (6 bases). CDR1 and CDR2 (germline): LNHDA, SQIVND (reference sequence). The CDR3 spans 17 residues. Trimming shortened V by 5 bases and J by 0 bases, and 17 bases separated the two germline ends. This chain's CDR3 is CASSPTGTSISNQPQHF. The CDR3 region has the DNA TGTGCCAGTAGTCCAACCGGGACATCGATTAGCAATCAGCCCCAGCATTTT. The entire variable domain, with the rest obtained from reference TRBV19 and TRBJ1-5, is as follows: DGGITQSPKYLFRKEGQNVTLSCEQNLNHDAMYWYRQDPGQGLRLIYYSQIVNDFQKGDIAEGYSVSREKKESFPLTVTSAQKNPTAFYLCASSPTGTSISNQPQHFGDGTRLSIL.

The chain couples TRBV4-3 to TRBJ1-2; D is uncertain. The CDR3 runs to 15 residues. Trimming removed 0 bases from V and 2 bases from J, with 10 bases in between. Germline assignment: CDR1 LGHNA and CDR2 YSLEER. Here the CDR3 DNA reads TGCGCCAGCAGCCAAGATTTAGGGCGGAACTATGGCTACACCTTC. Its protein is CASSQDLGRNYGYTF.

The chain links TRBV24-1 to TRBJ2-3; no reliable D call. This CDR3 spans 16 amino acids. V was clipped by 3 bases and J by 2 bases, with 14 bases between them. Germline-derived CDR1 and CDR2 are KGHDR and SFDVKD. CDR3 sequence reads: CATSDGAEKYTDTQYF. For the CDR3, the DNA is TGTGCCACCAGTGATGGTGCAGAGAAATACACAGATACGCAGTATTTT.

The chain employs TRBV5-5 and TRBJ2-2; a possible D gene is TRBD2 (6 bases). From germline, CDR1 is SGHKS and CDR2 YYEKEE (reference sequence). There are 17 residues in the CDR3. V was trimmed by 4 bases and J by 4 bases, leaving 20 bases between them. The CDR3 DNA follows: TGTGCCAGCAGCACAGTGGGGCTAGGAGGGGTCACCGGGGAGCTGTTTTTT. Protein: CASSTVGLGGVTGELFF.

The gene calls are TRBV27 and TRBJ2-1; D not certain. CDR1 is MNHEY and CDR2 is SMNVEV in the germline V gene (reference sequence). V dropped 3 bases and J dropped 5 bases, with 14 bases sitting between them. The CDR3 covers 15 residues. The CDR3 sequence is CASSFFNPVHNEQFF. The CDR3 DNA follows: TGTGCCAGCAGTTTTTTTAATCCTGTCCACAATGAGCAGTTCTTC.